Following are 26 T cell receptor beta chains from one sample sequenced in a study of T-cell reconstitution after alpha-beta-depleted transplantation in children. The library targeted TCRbeta and was prepared with unique molecular identifiers. A single record per CDR3 protein comes from TCRdb applying MiXCR to the PCR reads. The sample gives 440,000 or so distinct CDR3 sequences, roughly 44% of which show up once; about 30% is in the top ten. The material sequenced was PBMCs, taken before TCRalphabeta/CD19-depleted stem cell transplant. The receptors were sampled from a girl aged 2 to 10 with aplastic anemia, due to receive a stem cell transplant.

This clonotype was observed many times. V is TRBV7-9 and J is TRBJ2-5, with 7 positions matching TRBD2. CDR3 length: 13 amino acids. The V segment lost 3 bases and the J segment 5 bases; nucleotides outside the gene matches: 3. In germline, CDR1 is SEHNR, CDR2 FQNEAQ (reference sequence). The chain's CDR3 is CASSLAGVETQYF. The CDR3 DNA reads TGTGCCAGCAGCTTGGCGGGGGTTGAGACCCAGTACTTC.

This clonotype was seen a few times. This chain joins TRBV5-5 and TRBJ1-4; 7 positions agree with TRBD1. The CDR3 loop spans 14 amino acids. V gave up 6 bases and J gave up 5 bases; unmatched junction bases: 7. The germline CDR1 and CDR2 sequences are SGHKS and YYEKEE (reference sequence). CDR3 in DNA: TGTGCCAGCACCTCGACAGGGAACAATGAAAAACTGTTTTTT. Amino acid sequence: CASTSTGNNEKLFF.

A few counts support this clonotype. The J gene is TRBJ2-1, the V gene TRBV7-2; 7 bases line up with TRBD1. From germline, CDR1 is SGHTA and CDR2 FQGNSA. V trimming: 0 bases; J trimming: 6 bases; junction bases outside the gene matches: 5. The CDR3 spans 15 residues. The CDR3 loop reads CASSLALGTANEQFF. The CDR3 coding sequence is TGTGCCAGCAGCTTAGCGCTAGGGACAGCCAATGAGCAGTTCTTC. The whole variable domain, remainder taken from reference TRBV7-2 and TRBJ2-1, is GAGVSQSPSNKVTEKGKDVELRCDPISGHTALYWYRQSLGQGLEFLIYFQGNSAPDKSGLPSDRFSAERTGGSVSTLTIQRTQQEDSAVYLCASSLALGTANEQFFGPGTRLTVL.

The table lists this clonotype with a few counts. The chain uses TRBV20-1 and TRBJ2-5; perhaps TRBD2 as D (6 bases). Germline V gives CDR1 DFQATT, CDR2 SNEGSKA (reference sequence). The V end was cut by 0 bases, the J end by 4 bases, with 15 bases between. The CDR3 length is 15 residues. CDR3 DNA: TGCAGTGCTAGAGATCGGGCGGGGAACAGAGAGACCCAGTACTTC. Translation: CSARDRAGNRETQYF.

The rearrangement uses TRBV5-1 and TRBJ2-5; D is undetermined. V was cut by 4 bases and J by 1 base, with 11 bases left in between. In germline, CDR1 is SGHRS, CDR2 YFSETQ. The CDR3 has 14 residues. CDR3 DNA sequence: TGCGCCAGCAGCCCACCGGGCGCCCAAGAGACCCAGTACTTC. Its protein is CASSPPGAQETQYF.

This clonotype was recorded a few times. The V gene is TRBV5-5, the J gene TRBJ1-2; 9 nucleotides line up with TRBD1. J gave up 5 bases and V 0 bases, and 8 bases lay outside the gene matches. There are 16 residues in the CDR3. From germline, CDR1 is SGHKS and CDR2 YYEKEE (reference sequence). The CDR3 region is CASSLDGGTGSYGYTF. In DNA, the CDR3 is TGTGCCAGCAGCTTGGATGGTGGGACAGGGTCTTATGGCTACACCTTC.

The rearrangement uses TRBV6-1 and TRBJ2-1, with 7 nucleotides matching TRBD1. The CDR3 spans 17 residues. Per the germline V gene, CDR1 is MNHNS and CDR2 is SASEGT. V was pared by 4 bases and J by 4 bases, with 13 bases of the junction left unmatched. This CDR3 is CASSAVSVGQLYNEQFF. The CDR3 DNA follows: TGTGCCAGCAGTGCTGTTAGCGTGGGACAGCTTTACAATGAGCAGTTCTTC.

The rearrangement joins TRBV20-1 to TRBJ2-1; 13 positions agree with TRBD2. This CDR3 comprises 21 residues. Germline lookup yields CDR1 DFQATT and CDR2 SNEGSKA (reference sequence). The trim removed 0 bases at V and 6 bases at J, leaving 20 bases unmatched. Written as DNA, the CDR3 is TGCAGTGCTAGAGACCTATCGAGACTAGCGGGAGGCCCCATAAGGAGCAATGAGCAGTTCTTC. This gives the protein CSARDLSRLAGGPIRSNEQFF.

This chain joins TRBV11-1 and TRBJ2-4; 8 positions agree with TRBD2. The V and J ends lost 1 base and 5 bases, in that order; junction bases with no gene match: 13. The CDR3 runs 18 residues. Germline lookup yields CDR1 SGHAT and CDR2 FQDESV (reference sequence). CDR3 sequence: CASSLVHSGIPTQNIQYF. The DNA for the CDR3 is TGTGCCAGCAGCTTAGTTCATAGCGGGATCCCGACCCAAAACATTCAGTACTTC.

This clonotype was detected many times. V and J are TRBV7-3 and TRBJ2-1, with no clear D. V was pared by 4 bases and J by 8 bases, with 9 bases between. In germline, CDR1 is SGHTA, CDR2 FQGTGA. The CDR3 is 12 residues long. The CDR3 reads CASSSSLDEQFF. The CDR3 nucleotides are TGTGCCAGCAGCTCGAGTCTCGATGAGCAGTTCTTC.

This clonotype has a handful of counts. The chain is built from TRBV4-2 and TRBJ2-5; D remains unclear. V was cut by 0 bases and J by 4 bases, with 9 bases left in between. The V gene's germline CDR1 is LGHNA and CDR2 YNFKEQ. This CDR3 has 14 residues. In nucleotides, the CDR3 is TGTGCCAGCAGCCAAGATCGTTCAGGAGAGACCCAGTACTTC. It codes for CASSQDRSGETQYF.

This clonotype showed up many times. The chain joins TRBV7-2 to TRBJ2-2, with D unclear. The CDR3 is 13 residues long. Trimming took 3 bases from V and 7 from J, leaving 9 bases between them. Germline V gene sequence: CDR1 SGHTA, CDR2 FQGNSA. The CDR3 DNA sequence: TGTGCCAGCAGCTTCCAATCGGGCGGGGAGCTGTTTTTT. Translating it yields CASSFQSGGELFF.

For the CDR3, the DNA is TGTGCCAGCAAAAGTTTGGAGACAGGGGCAGATAGGGAGCAGTACTTC. This encodes CASKSLETGADREQYF. The rearrangement joins TRBV28 to TRBJ2-7; 8 nucleotides align to TRBD1. The germline gives CDR1 MDHEN, CDR2 SYDVKM. This CDR3 has 16 residues. J lost 7 bases, V lost 7 bases, and 18 bases had no gene match.

The chain has TRBV7-2 and TRBJ1-6; the D is unclear. The germline CDR1 and CDR2 sequences are SGHTA and FQGNSA. This CDR3 is 15 amino acids long. With 2 bases removed from V and 7 bases from J, the gap between germline ends came to 12 bases. CDR3 DNA: TGTGCCAGCAGCTTACCCGGCAGTTCGAATTCACCCCTCCACTTT. As protein: CASSLPGSSNSPLHF.

A few counts support this clonotype. CDR3 residues: CASSPSGGDYNEQFF. The CDR3 region has the DNA TGCGCCAGCAGCCCGAGCGGGGGGGACTACAATGAGCAGTTCTTC. The V gene is TRBV5-1, the J gene TRBJ2-1; 10 bases are shared with TRBD2. Germline-derived CDR1 and CDR2 are SGHRS and YFSETQ. J lost 3 bases, V lost 4 bases, and 4 bases had no gene match. CDR3 length equals 15 residues.

Only a few counts were recorded for this clonotype. V gene TRBV7-3 combines with J gene TRBJ2-6; D possibly corresponds to TRBD2 (6 bases). Germline CDR1 is SGHTA and CDR2 is FQGTGA. V gave up 4 bases and J gave up 3 bases, with 13 bases separating them. This CDR3 spans 16 amino acids. The CDR3 region has the DNA TGTGCCAGCAGCTCGAGGGCGGGGTATGGGGCCAACGTCCTGACTTTC. It specifies CASSSRAGYGANVLTF.

This CDR3 is CASSLWGSPDTQYF. The CDR3 DNA reads TGTGCCAGCAGTTTATGGGGAAGTCCAGATACGCAGTATTTT. The chain combines TRBV28 with TRBJ2-3; D gene unclear. The germline gives CDR1 MDHEN, CDR2 SYDVKM. This CDR3 is built from 14 residues. The V end was cut by 0 bases, the J end by 4 bases, with 8 bases between.

This clonotype was observed at least ten times. This sequence joins TRBV4-1 and TRBJ2-5; D perhaps matches TRBD2 (6 bases). Germline-derived CDR1 and CDR2 are MGHRA and YSYEKL. V was trimmed by 4 bases and J by 5 bases, leaving 11 bases between them. The CDR3 sequence is 13 residues long. The CDR3: CASSRGGVETQYF. In nucleotides, the CDR3 is TGCGCCAGCAGCCGGGGAGGCGTTGAGACCCAGTACTTC.

This clonotype was seen a single time. In nucleotides, the CDR3 is TGTGCCAGCAGTTCTCTTTCCCAGCGGTACGAGCAGTACTTC. This encodes CASSSLSQRYEQYF. The rearrangement joins TRBV6-5 to TRBJ2-7; TRBD2 might be the D (5 bases). This CDR3 has 14 amino acids. V lost 4 bases to trimming and J lost 4 bases, with 14 bases between them. CDR1 and CDR2 from the germline V gene are MNHEY and SVGAGI.

This chain joins TRBV20-1 and TRBJ2-1; D remains unclear. Trimming removed 7 bases from V and 0 bases from J, with 13 bases in between. CDR1 is DFQATT and CDR2 is SNEGSKA in the germline V gene (reference sequence). CDR3 length: 14 residues. The CDR3 DNA sequence: TGCAGTGTGGTTGTCCCAAGCTCCTACAATGAGCAGTTCTTC. As protein: CSVVVPSSYNEQFF.

This chain connects TRBV30 to TRBJ2-3; D ambiguous. Trimming took off 2 bases at V and 3 bases at J, with 6 bases between the two ends. The CDR3 consists of 12 residues. Germline V gives CDR1 GTSNPN, CDR2 SVGIG (reference sequence). The DNA for the CDR3 is TGTGCCTGGAGTCCAGCTACAGATACGCAGTATTTT. This sequence encodes CAWSPATDTQYF.

This clonotype was picked up a small number of times. The CDR3 loop is CASSSGVPSTDTQYF. In nucleotides, the CDR3 is TGTGCCAGCAGTTCCGGGGTCCCTAGCACAGATACGCAGTATTTT. This rearrangement joins TRBV6-5 to TRBJ2-3, with a weak D call TRBD2 (5 bases). The CDR3 is made up of 15 amino acids. The germline V and J ends were trimmed by 4 bases and 0 bases, with 11 bases remaining between them. The germline V gene encodes CDR1 MNHEY and CDR2 SVGAGI.

This clonotype came up once. V is TRBV6-4 and J is TRBJ2-1; 11 bases line up with TRBD2. Germline assignment: CDR1 MRHNA and CDR2 SNTAGT. J gave up 4 bases and V 3 bases, and 2 bases lay outside the gene matches. CDR3 length: 15 amino acids. The chain's CDR3 is CASSERLAGYNEQFF. As DNA, the CDR3 is TGTGCCAGCAGTGAGAGACTAGCGGGATACAATGAGCAGTTCTTC.

V and J are TRBV20-1 and TRBJ2-1; weak D call: TRBD2 (5 bases). Germline loops: CDR1 DFQATT, CDR2 SNEGSKA (reference sequence). There are 13 residues in the CDR3. Trimming pared 1 base from V and 5 bases from J, leaving 9 bases between. CDR3 in amino acids: CSARVRRDNEQFF. The CDR3 DNA reads as TGCAGTGCTAGAGTACGGCGGGACAATGAGCAGTTCTTC.

About this clonotype itself: The junction departs from germline at one end; a sequencing error may be responsible. The V and J genes are TRBV9 and TRBJ2-1; D remains ambiguous. The germline CDR1 and CDR2 sequences are SGDLS and YYNGEE. This CDR3 contains 14 residues. The CDR3 spells CASSVGGRSYNEQF. The CDR3 nucleotides read TGTGCCAGCAGCGTAGGGGGTAGGTCCTACAATGAGCAGTTC. Variable domain in full (rest from reference TRBV9 and TRBJ2-1): DSGVTQTPKHLITATGQRVTLRCSPRSGDLSVYWYQQSLDQGLQFLIQYYNGEERAKGNILERFSAQQFPDLHSELNLSSLELGDSALYFCASSVGGRSYNEQFGPGTRLTVL.

The chain has TRBV29-1 and TRBJ1-1, with D unclear. The V and J ends lost 5 bases and 1 base respectively, with 14 bases between them. Germline values: CDR1 SQVTM, CDR2 ANQGSEA. The CDR3 extends over 14 amino acids. The CDR3 protein is CSVHDTTPNTEAFF. The CDR3 DNA is TGCAGCGTTCATGATACGACTCCGAACACTGAAGCTTTCTTT. Looking up the rest from reference TRBV29-1 and TRBJ1-1 gives the full variable domain: SAVISQKPSRDICQRGTSLTIQCQVDSQVTMMFWYRQQPGQSLTLIATANQGSEATYESGFVIDKFPISRPNLTFSTLTVSNMSPEDSSIYLCSVHDTTPNTEAFFGQGTRLTVV.